The clone carrying this TCR beta chain was detected many times. The entry originates in a study of metastatic and nonmetastatic thyroid tumors. Thyroid surgery had not been preceded by any treatment in any patient. Using MiXCR, TCRdb re-called clones from the PCR reads. The repertoire holds some 20,000 clones, with roughly 22% as singletons. The CDR3 consists of 17 residues. From germline, CDR1 is GTSNPN and CDR2 SVGIG (reference sequence). Trimming stripped 0 bases from V and 7 bases from J, with 19 bases between. Sequenced sample: tumor tissue. The TCR comes from a female donor with papillary thyroid cancer or a benign thyroid nodule (not recorded which). Some clones in this sample may be carry-over from other donors' samples. The rearrangement joins TRBV30 to TRBJ1-6; tentatively, D is TRBD1 (6 bases). CDR3 loop: CAWSVIPPGVINSPLHF. The CDR3 nucleotides read TGTGCCTGGAGTGTAATACCCCCAGGGGTAATAAATTCACCCCTCCACTTT.